Sequencing of this T cell receptor (beta chain) was carried out in a study of blood T cell repertoires in COVID-19. CDR1 and CDR2 from the germline V gene are SGHNT and YENEEA. This CDR3 is built from 12 residues. With 5 bases removed from V and 11 bases from J, the gap between germline ends came to 10 bases. Generated by immunoSEQ multiplex PCR, the TCRdb table keeps only in-frame clones and is missing some. This table has some 530,000 clones, about 85% appearing once. The sample was PBMCs or T cells enriched from blood (not recorded which). The chain carries TRBV11-3 and TRBJ1-6; tentative D call: TRBD1 (6 bases). This clonotype was obtained from a woman aged 55 to 70 who had recovered from COVID-19. This chain's CDR3 is CASSRQGTPLHF. The CDR3 nucleotides read TGTGCCAGCAGCCGCCAGGGGACACCCCTCCACTTT.